The sequence of this TCR beta chain was determined in a study of control samples from healthy donors and cancer patients. Method: immunoSEQ multiplex PCR; TCRdb's copy keeps in-frame clones and lacks some. This sample carries about 86,000 clones, about 89% of them seen once, and the ten largest clones take about 8.6%. The sample holds one count of this clone. Specimen: PBMCs. The sequence derives from a woman aged 45-65 years with colorectal cancer.

The CDR3 nucleotides are TGTGCCAGCAGTTACGCTGGACAGCAACACTATGGCTACACCTTC. Translated, it gives CASSYAGQQHYGYTF. The chain uses TRBV6-5 and TRBJ1-2; TRBD1 is a possible D gene (6 bases). V was shortened by 2 bases and J by 3 bases, with 13 bases between the two germline ends. Germline-derived CDR1 and CDR2 are MNHEY and SVGAGI. The CDR3 is 15 residues long.